This entry describes one T cell receptor beta chain. V gave up 0 bases and J gave up 3 bases, with 9 bases separating them. The length of the CDR3 is 14 residues. This record belongs to a study of patients and donors after allogeneic stem cell transplantation. MiXCR, applied by TCRdb to the RT-PCR reads, yields one record per CDR3 protein. The sample includes 150,000 to 200,000 distinct CDR3 sequences, less than 45% seen only once; the top ten take about 30%. The TCR originated in a human donor who was either an allogeneic HSCT recipient or a stem cell or donor lymphocyte infusion donor (not recorded which). It is not recorded whose cells these are; they may come from a transplant donor. Sequencing input: blood, either unsorted or a sorted T cell fraction (not recorded which). The rearrangement links TRBV12-3 or TRBV12-4 to TRBJ2-7; tentatively, D is TRBD2 (6 bases). The CDR3 region has the DNA TGTGCCAGCAGTTTAGCGGGAGGCCGCTACGAGCAGTACTTC. Its translation: CASSLAGGRYEQYF.